These 27 T cell receptor beta chains came from one sample sequenced in a study of T cell responses to AZD1222 COVID-19 vaccine. The protocol was immunoSEQ multiplex PCR, while the TCRdb copy is restricted to in-frame clones and leaves out a portion. In the table there are around 130,000 clones, around 90% of which are singletons. The sample was peripheral blood, taken 28 days after the second AZD1222 dose. The receptors derive from an adult who received the AZD1222 COVID-19 vaccine.

In this sample, this clone turned up once. The rearrangement links TRBV6-5 to TRBJ1-5; D not resolved. Trimming stripped 6 bases from V and 2 bases from J, with 14 bases between. Germline V gene data show CDR1 as MNHEY and CDR2 as SVGAGI. CDR3 size: 15 residues. The chain's CDR3 is CASRRDLVGNQPQHF. DNA of the CDR3: TGTGCCAGCAGGCGGGATCTTGTAGGCAATCAGCCCCAGCATTTT.

The V gene is TRBV4-3, the J gene TRBJ2-7; the D gene is possibly TRBD2 (5 bases). V lost 1 base to trimming and J lost 4 bases, with 14 bases between them. This CDR3 is 15 amino acids long. Germline CDR1 reads LGHNA; CDR2 reads YSLEER. CDR3 sequence: CASSQGIGGQYEQYF. The CDR3, as DNA: TGCGCCAGCAGCCAAGGAATCGGCGGGCAGTACGAGCAGTACTTC.

J is TRBJ2-3 and V is TRBV30, with TRBD2 matching 10 bases. The CDR3 is 15 amino acids. Germline V gene sequence: CDR1 GTSNPN, CDR2 SVGIG (reference sequence). J lost 2 bases, V lost 1 base, and 3 bases had no gene match. The chain's CDR3 is CAWSALAGVTDTQYF. In DNA form, the CDR3 reads TGTGCCTGGAGTGCTCTAGCGGGGGTCACAGATACGCAGTATTTT.

This clone was recorded once. The V call is TRBV7-9, the J call TRBJ1-1; D may be TRBD1 (6 bases). Germline V CDR1 and CDR2: SEHNR, FQNEAQ (reference sequence). Trimming removed 6 bases from V and 1 base from J, with 18 bases in between. The CDR3 has 16 amino acids. The CDR3 DNA is TGTGCCAGCAGTCTAGCGACCGGGACACCGAACACTGAAGCTTTCTTT. Translating it yields CASSLATGTPNTEAFF.

J is TRBJ1-2 and V is TRBV30; D is uncertain. V gave up 3 bases and J gave up 10 bases, with 12 bases separating them. CDR3 length: 11 residues. Per germline, CDR1 GTSNPN and CDR2 SVGIG (reference sequence). Written as DNA, the CDR3 is TGTGCCTGGAGGGGGTCATGGATCTACACCTTC. Its translation: CAWRGSWIYTF.

The chain combines TRBV18 with TRBJ2-1; 11 bases line up with TRBD2. With 4 bases clipped from V and 2 bases from J, the junction kept 1 base outside the gene matches. Germline loops: CDR1 KGHSH, CDR2 LQKENI. This CDR3 has 15 residues. CDR3 nucleotide sequence: TGTGCCAGCTCACAGGGACTAGCGGCCTACAATGAGCAGTTCTTC. The encoded protein is CASSQGLAAYNEQFF.

The chain has TRBV7-8 and TRBJ1-2, with 7 bases aligning to TRBD1. Trimming cost V 4 bases and J 5 bases; bases outside gene matches: 10. Germline assignment: CDR1 SGHVS and CDR2 FQNEAQ. The CDR3 has 15 residues. The CDR3 here is CASSSTQGDYYGYTF. CDR3 coding DNA: TGTGCCAGCAGCTCGACTCAGGGGGATTATTATGGCTACACCTTC.

This clone came up once. The CDR3 sequence is CASGGRGNQPQHF. The CDR3 nucleotides read TGTGCCAGCGGGGGGCGGGGCAATCAGCCCCAGCATTTT. The gene calls are TRBV27 and TRBJ1-5; TRBD1 might be the D (6 bases). The CDR3 contains 13 residues. Germline assignment: CDR1 MNHEY and CDR2 SMNVEV (reference sequence). V was trimmed by 8 bases and J by 2 bases, leaving 10 bases between them.

This rearrangement joins TRBV9 to TRBJ1-4, with a possible D match to TRBD1 (6 bases). The V end was cut by 4 bases, the J end by 7 bases, with 14 bases between. Germline V gives CDR1 SGDLS, CDR2 YYNGEE. The CDR3 sequence is 14 residues long. The CDR3 sequence: CASSRGGAGEKLFF. The CDR3 nucleotides are TGTGCCAGCAGCCGCGGGGGGGCTGGTGAAAAACTGTTTTTT.

The gene calls are TRBV6-5 and TRBJ2-1; 8 nucleotides match TRBD2. CDR3 length: 14 amino acids. The trim removed 5 bases at V and 4 bases at J, leaving 4 bases unmatched. Germline V gives CDR1 MNHEY, CDR2 SVGAGI. CDR3 loop: CASSSGGAYNEQFF. The CDR3 DNA reads as TGTGCCAGCAGTAGCGGGGGTGCTTACAATGAGCAGTTCTTC.

The chain is built from TRBV3-1 (or the pseudogene TRBV3-2) and TRBJ1-1, with D perhaps matching TRBD1 (5 bases). Trimming removed 4 bases at V and 8 bases at J, with 11 bases between. Germline assignment: CDR1 LGHDT and CDR2 YNNKEL (reference sequence). The CDR3 is 12 amino acids. CDR3 coding DNA: TGTGCCAGCAGCCTGGGGACCGGCGAAGCTTTCTTT. Translation gives CASSLGTGEAFF.

The rearrangement links TRBV5-4 to TRBJ2-7; no definite D call. Germline-derived CDR1 and CDR2 are SGHNT and YYREEE (reference sequence). Trimming stripped 2 bases from V and 4 bases from J, with 7 bases between. The CDR3 has 12 amino acids. The CDR3 DNA sequence: TGTGCCAGCAGCTTCTTGGGGTACGAGCAGTACTTC. It yields the protein CASSFLGYEQYF.

This sequence joins TRBV19 and TRBJ2-1, with TRBD2 matching over 7 bases. Germline trimming cut 1 base from V and 5 bases from J; bases unmatched to any gene: 5. This CDR3 region has 15 residues. Looked up from germline, CDR1 is LNHDA and CDR2 is SQIVND (reference sequence). For the CDR3, the DNA is TGTGCCAGTAGTATAGTGGGAGGGTTAAACAATGAGCAGTTCTTC. This codes for CASSIVGGLNNEQFF.

The rearrangement uses TRBV5-1 and TRBJ1-6; tentative D call: TRBD1 (6 bases). Germline V gene lookup returns CDR1 SGHRS and CDR2 YFSETQ. Trimming shortened V by 4 bases and J by 0 bases, and 17 bases separated the two germline ends. CDR3 length: 18 residues. CDR3 amino acids: CASSPLGQGISYNSPLHF. For the CDR3, the DNA is TGCGCCAGCAGCCCGCTCGGGCAGGGGATCTCCTATAATTCACCCCTCCACTTT.

The chain links TRBV2 to TRBJ2-1; 15 bases align to TRBD2. The CDR3 is 15 amino acids. Per germline, CDR1 SNHLY and CDR2 FYNNEI. Unmatched junction bases numbered 2, after V lost 6 bases and J lost 5 bases. The CDR3 is CASSGLAGGDNEQFF. The CDR3 DNA is TGTGCCAGCAGCGGACTAGCGGGAGGGGACAATGAGCAGTTCTTC.

The chain links TRBV27 to TRBJ2-5; maybe TRBD1 (6 bases). Trimming cost V 4 bases and J 1 base, with 19 bases left between them. The germline V gene encodes CDR1 MNHEY and CDR2 SMNVEV (reference sequence). This CDR3 contains 17 residues. CDR3 residues: CASSSSTGWTAQETQYF. DNA of the CDR3: TGTGCCAGCAGTTCGTCCACTGGGTGGACAGCCCAAGAGACCCAGTACTTC.

The V call is TRBV5-1, the J call TRBJ2-7; TRBD1 agrees at 10 bases. Germline V gene lookup returns CDR1 SGHRS and CDR2 YFSETQ. CDR3 length: 15 residues. Losses at the gene ends were 0 bases for V and 5 bases for J; bases not matched to a gene: 5. CDR3: CASSLVGQGIHEQYF. As DNA, the CDR3 is TGCGCCAGCAGCTTGGTGGGACAGGGGATTCACGAGCAGTACTTC.

This chain connects TRBV28 to TRBJ1-5; 10 positions agree with TRBD1. The CDR3 sequence is 16 residues long. The germline CDR1 and CDR2 sequences are MDHEN and SYDVKM. V shed 7 bases, J shed 5 bases, and the junction held 11 bases outside the gene matches. CDR3 bases: TGTGCCAGCAAGCCAGTTGACAGGGGGCGGGATCAGCCCCAGCATTTT. Protein: CASKPVDRGRDQPQHF.

This rearrangement joins TRBV5-1 to TRBJ1-6; D might be TRBD1 (6 bases). Germline V lookup: CDR1 SGHRS, CDR2 YFSETQ. CDR3 length: 15 residues. The V gene lost 1 base and the J gene lost 5 bases, with 10 bases spanning the gap. The CDR3 reads CASSLPQGDNSPLHF. The CDR3 nucleotides read TGCGCCAGCAGCTTGCCACAGGGTGATAATTCACCCCTCCACTTT.

The CDR3 nucleotides read TGTGCCAGCACCAAAGGACAGTTCAATGAGCAGTTCTTC. Amino acids: CASTKGQFNEQFF. This chain connects TRBV12-3 or TRBV12-4 to TRBJ2-1; the D gene is possibly TRBD1 (6 bases). V shed 7 bases and J shed 6 bases, with 13 bases lying between them. This CDR3 comprises 13 residues.

The V and J genes are TRBV5-1 and TRBJ1-3; D not resolved. The CDR3 is 15 amino acids. Deletions cut 4 bases from V and 0 bases from J, with 11 bases between. The germline V gene has CDR1 SGHRS and CDR2 YFSETQ. The CDR3: CASSPDLSSGNTIYF. The CDR3 DNA is TGCGCCAGCAGCCCGGACCTTTCCTCTGGAAACACCATATATTTT.

V usage is TRBV3-1 (or the pseudogene TRBV3-2) and J usage is TRBJ1-1; D gene uncertain. Germline values: CDR1 LGHDT, CDR2 YNNKEL (reference sequence). This CDR3 region has 15 residues. Trimming removed 0 bases at V and 4 bases at J, with 12 bases between. As DNA, the CDR3 is TGTGCCAGCAGCCAAGAGAGAGGGTTCGGCACTGAAGCTTTCTTT. Protein sequence: CASSQERGFGTEAFF.

The chain joins TRBV10-3 to TRBJ1-2; D might be TRBD1 (6 bases). Germline CDR1 reads ENHRY; CDR2 reads SYGVKD. The CDR3 consists of 14 residues. Trimming pared 6 bases from V and 2 bases from J, leaving 13 bases between. The CDR3 bases are TGTGCCATCAGGGGGGCGGACATCAACTATGGCTACACCTTC. It encodes CAIRGADINYGYTF.

The chain's CDR3 is CASSGLLDRNTEAFF. CDR3 nucleotides: TGTGCCAGCAGCGGACTCTTGGACAGGAACACTGAAGCTTTCTTT. The V and J genes are TRBV6-2 or TRBV6-3 and TRBJ1-1; tentative D call: TRBD1 (6 bases). Germline V gene data show CDR1 as MNHEY and CDR2 as SVGEGT. CDR3 length equals 15 residues. The ends were cut back, 6 bases at V and 1 base at J, with 15 bases in the middle.

The chain recombines TRBV15 with TRBJ2-7; D remains unclear. Germline V gene data show CDR1 as LNHNV and CDR2 as YYDKDF (reference sequence). Trimming pared 5 bases from V and 3 bases from J, leaving 11 bases between. This CDR3 spans 13 amino acids. The CDR3 sequence is CATSPGINYEQYF. CDR3 in DNA: TGTGCCACCAGCCCTGGCATAAACTACGAGCAGTACTTC.

The chain carries TRBV6-5 and TRBJ2-5; unclear D gene. V lost 6 bases and J lost 4, with 12 bases in between. Germline V gives CDR1 MNHEY, CDR2 SVGAGI. CDR3 length equals 13 residues. This chain's CDR3 is CASRVAGGETQYF. CDR3 bases: TGTGCCAGCAGGGTTGCCGGTGGAGAGACCCAGTACTTC.

This clone appeared a few times. The CDR3 bases are TGTGCCAGCAGTCTAGCGGGAGAGCAGTACTTC. Translated: CASSLAGEQYF. The chain combines TRBV2 with TRBJ2-7; 9 bases are shared with TRBD2. CDR3 size: 11 residues. V trimming: 5 bases; J trimming: 7 bases; junction bases outside the gene matches: 0. Germline V gene sequence: CDR1 SNHLY, CDR2 FYNNEI.